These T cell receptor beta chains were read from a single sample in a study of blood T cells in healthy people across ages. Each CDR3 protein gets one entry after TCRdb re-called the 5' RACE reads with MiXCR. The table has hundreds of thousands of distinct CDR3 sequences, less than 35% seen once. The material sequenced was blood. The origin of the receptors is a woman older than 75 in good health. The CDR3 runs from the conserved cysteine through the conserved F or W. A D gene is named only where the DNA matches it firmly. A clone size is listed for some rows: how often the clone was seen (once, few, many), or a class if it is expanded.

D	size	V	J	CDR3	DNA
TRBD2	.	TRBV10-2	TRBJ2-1	CASSGTTNNEQFF	TGCGCCAGCAGCGGGACTACCAACAATGAGCAGTTCTTC
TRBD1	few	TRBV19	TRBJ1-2	CASSKQGDWHGYTF	TGTGCCAGTAGCAAACAGGGGGACTGGCATGGCTACACCTTC
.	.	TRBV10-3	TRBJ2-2	CAISEPRGLNTGELFF	TGTGCCATCAGTGAGCCCCGGGGCTTGAACACCGGGGAGCTGTTTTTT
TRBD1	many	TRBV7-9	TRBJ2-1	CASSIRQGSYNEQFF	TGTGCCAGCAGCATCCGACAGGGGTCTTACAATGAGCAGTTCTTC
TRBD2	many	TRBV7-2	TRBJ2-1	CASSLTSGGIYNEQFF	TGTGCCAGCAGCTTGACTAGCGGGGGGATCTACAATGAGCAGTTCTTC
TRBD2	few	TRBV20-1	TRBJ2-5	CSARARAGGKETQYF	TGCAGTGCTAGAGCTCGAGCGGGGGGGAAGGAGACCCAGTACTTC
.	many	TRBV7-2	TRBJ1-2	CASSWTPKPGYGYTF	TGTGCCAGCAGTTGGACCCCAAAGCCAGGGTACGGCTACACCTTC
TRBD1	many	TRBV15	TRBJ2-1	CATSRETGLKNEQFF	TGTGCCACCAGCAGAGAGACAGGGCTTAAGAATGAGCAGTTCTTC
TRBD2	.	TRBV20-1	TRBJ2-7	CSARAQGDYLYEQYF	TGCAGTGCTAGAGCCCAAGGGGACTACCTCTACGAGCAGTACTTC
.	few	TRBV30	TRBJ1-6	CAWSGGSSYNSPLHF	TGTGCCTGGAGTGGCGGGAGCTCCTATAATTCACCCCTCCACTTT
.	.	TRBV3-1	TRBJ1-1	CASSPLRGQNTEAFF	TGTGCCAGCAGCCCACTGAGAGGGCAGAACACTGAAGCTTTCTTT
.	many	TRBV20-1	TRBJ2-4	CSGRQGGKNIQYF	TGCAGTGGCAGACAGGGAGGCAAAAACATTCAGTACTTC
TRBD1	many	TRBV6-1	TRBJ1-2	CASSLQGDYGYTF	TGTGCCAGCAGTCTACAGGGGGACTATGGCTACACCTTC
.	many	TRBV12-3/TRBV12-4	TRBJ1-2	CASSSPDSYGYTF	TGTGCCAGCAGTTCCCCGGACAGTTATGGCTACACCTTC
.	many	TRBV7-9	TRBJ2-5	CASSLEGLGGETQYF	TGTGCCAGCAGCTTAGAAGGACTAGGGGGAGAGACCCAGTACTTC
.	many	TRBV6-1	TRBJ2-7	CASSGLQVSYEQYF	TGTGCCAGCAGTGGACTACAGGTTTCCTACGAGCAGTACTTC
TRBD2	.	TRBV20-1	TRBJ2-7	CSASRITHLRLAGGPPEQYF	TGCAGTGCTAGCAGGATAACACATCTTCGACTAGCGGGAGGCCCCCCCGAGCAGTACTTC
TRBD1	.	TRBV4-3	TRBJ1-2	CASSQERGQGIPYGYTF	TGCGCCAGCAGCCAAGAAAGGGGACAGGGAATCCCCTATGGCTACACCTTC
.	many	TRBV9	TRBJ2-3	CASSVEQSTDTQYF	TGTGCCAGCAGCGTAGAACAGAGCACAGATACGCAGTATTTT
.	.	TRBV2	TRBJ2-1	CATLPRGDVGYNEQFF	TGTGCCACCCTCCCTCGCGGCGACGTGGGCTACAATGAGCAGTTCTTC
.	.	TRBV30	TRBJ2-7	CAGRQIAYEQYF	TGTGCCGGGAGGCAGATAGCCTACGAGCAGTACTTC
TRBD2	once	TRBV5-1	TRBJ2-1	CASSARLAGKSRYNEQFF	TGCGCCAGCAGCGCCAGACTAGCGGGGAAGTCACGCTACAATGAGCAGTTCTTC
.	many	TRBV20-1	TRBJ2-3	CSARVGASTDTQYF	TGCAGTGCTAGAGTGGGGGCTAGCACAGATACGCAGTATTTT
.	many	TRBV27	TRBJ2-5	CASSLSGWGGGETQYF	TGTGCCAGCAGTTTATCGGGCTGGGGAGGGGGAGAGACCCAGTACTTC
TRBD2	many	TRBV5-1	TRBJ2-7	CASRLLAGVAYEQYF	TGCGCCAGCAGGTTACTAGCGGGGGTTGCCTACGAGCAGTACTTC
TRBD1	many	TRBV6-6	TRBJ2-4	CASSWDSLGGNIQYF	TGTGCCAGCAGTTGGGACAGCCTAGGAGGAAACATTCAGTACTTC
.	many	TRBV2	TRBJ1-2	CASRGFQGDYGYTF	TGTGCCAGCAGGGGTTTTCAGGGCGACTATGGCTACACCTTC
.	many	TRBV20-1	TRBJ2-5	CSALELQQLTYQETQYF	TGCAGTGCCCTAGAGCTACAACAGTTAACGTACCAAGAGACCCAGTACTTC
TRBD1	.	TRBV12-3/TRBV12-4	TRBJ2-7	CASSRQKQGEQYF	TGTGCCAGCAGTAGACAGAAACAGGGGGAGCAGTACTTC
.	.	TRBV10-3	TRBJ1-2	CAISVQGNYGYTF	TGTGCCATCAGTGTGCAAGGGAACTATGGCTACACCTTC
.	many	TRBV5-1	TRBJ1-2	CASSLDSLGYTF	TGCGCCAGCAGCCTCGACTCCCTTGGCTACACCTTC
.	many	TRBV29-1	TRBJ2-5	CSVERTEETQYF	TGCAGCGTTGAGCGGACGGAAGAGACCCAGTACTTC
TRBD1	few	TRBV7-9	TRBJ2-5	CASSLEHRGPRETQYF	TGTGCCAGCAGCTTAGAACACAGGGGGCCGCGGGAGACCCAGTACTTC
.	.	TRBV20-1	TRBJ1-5	CSAKEAASNQPQHF	TGCAGTGCTAAGGAGGCTGCTAGCAATCAGCCCCAGCATTTT
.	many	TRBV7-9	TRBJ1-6	CASSFITGQSSYNSPLHF	TGTGCCAGCAGCTTTATAACAGGGCAGAGCTCCTATAATTCACCCCTCCACTTT
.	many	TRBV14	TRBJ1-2	CASSQARVPNYGYTF	TGTGCCAGCAGCCAAGCGCGCGTCCCTAACTATGGCTACACCTTC
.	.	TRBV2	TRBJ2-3	CASRHNRDPRLADTQYF	TGTGCCAGCAGGCATAACCGGGACCCACGACTCGCAGATACGCAGTATTTT
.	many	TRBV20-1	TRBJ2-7	CSARETPSYEQYF	TGCAGTGCTAGAGAGACACCCTCCTACGAGCAGTACTTC
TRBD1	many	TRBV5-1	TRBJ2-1	CASSRDRVVYNEQFF	TGCGCCAGCAGCCGGGACAGGGTGGTCTACAATGAGCAGTTCTTC
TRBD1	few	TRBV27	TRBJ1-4	CASRQGPATNEKLFF	TGTGCCAGCAGACAGGGGCCTGCAACTAATGAAAAACTGTTTTTT
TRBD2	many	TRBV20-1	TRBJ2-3	CSARDLAGAADTQYF	TGCAGTGCTAGAGATCTAGCGGGGGCGGCAGATACGCAGTATTTT
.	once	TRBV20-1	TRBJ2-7	CSARDMTGETYEQYF	TGCAGTGCTAGAGATATGACGGGGGAGACCTACGAGCAGTACTTC
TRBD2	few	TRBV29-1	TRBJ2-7	CSVDGGGDPYEQYF	TGCAGCGTTGACGGCGGGGGGGATCCCTACGAGCAGTACTTC
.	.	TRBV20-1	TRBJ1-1	CSARARVRSQRNTEAFF	TGCAGTGCTAGAGCCAGGGTCCGAAGCCAGAGAAACACTGAAGCTTTCTTT
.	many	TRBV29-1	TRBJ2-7	CSGSQGGAGEQYF	TGCAGCGGTAGTCAGGGGGGGGCGGGCGAGCAGTACTTC
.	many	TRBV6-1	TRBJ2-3	CASNSIDTQYF	TGTGCCAGCAACTCGATAGATACGCAGTATTTT
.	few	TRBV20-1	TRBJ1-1	CSALPDQGMNTEAFF	TGCAGTGCCCTACCGGACCAGGGGATGAACACTGAAGCTTTCTTT
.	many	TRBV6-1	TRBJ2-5	CASSQLLGGSETQYF	TGTGCCAGCAGTCAGTTGCTAGGGGGTTCCGAGACCCAGTACTTC
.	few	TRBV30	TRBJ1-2	CAWIEDFRFVNYGYTF	TGTGCCTGGATAGAGGATTTCCGATTCGTTAACTATGGCTACACCTTC
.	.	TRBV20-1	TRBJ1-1	CSARSTGLEAFF	TGCAGTGCTAGATCAACAGGGCTTGAAGCTTTCTTT
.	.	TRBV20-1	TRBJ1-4	CSARDFRELFF	TGCAGTGCTAGAGATTTCCGGGAACTGTTTTTT
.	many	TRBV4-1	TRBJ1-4	CASSPVTYRTNEKLFF	TGCGCCAGCAGCCCAGTGACCTATCGAACTAATGAAAAACTGTTTTTT
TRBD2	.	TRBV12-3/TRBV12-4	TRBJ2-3	CASRMAGGTDTEYF	TGTGCCAGCAGGATGGCGGGGGGCACAGATACGGAGTATTTC
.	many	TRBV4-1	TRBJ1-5	CASSDSTATNQPQHF	TGCGCCAGCAGCGATTCGACAGCAACAAATCAGCCCCAGCATTTT
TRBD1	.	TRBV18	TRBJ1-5	CASSPGQSEYSNQPQHF	TGTGCCAGCTCACCGGGACAGAGCGAGTATAGCAATCAGCCCCAGCATTTT